This T cell receptor (beta chain) is drawn from a study of cytomegalovirus exposure and HLA in healthy donors. TCRdb's copy holds only in-frame clones and misses some; the assay was immunoSEQ multiplex PCR. The table has a few hundred thousand clones, around 86% seen once. Study outcomes and limitations: Whilst most TCR sequences proved rare, a subset of public TCRs occurred across many donors. Investigators reported some 150 TCR beta chains as tied to cytomegalovirus.

This CDR3 contains 15 residues. Germline V gene lookup returns CDR1 SGHAT and CDR2 FQDESV (reference sequence). V lost 6 bases to trimming and J lost 0 bases, with 15 bases between them. Points on this clone: Its antigen is unidentified.

The sample consisted of PBMCs. The TCR comes from a woman aged 18-35 years in good health and CMV-seronegative. J is TRBJ2-7 and V is TRBV11-1, with D perhaps TRBD1 (6 bases). The CDR3 loop is CASSPTGLLSYEQYF. CDR3 coding DNA: TGTGCCAGCAGTCCAACAGGGCTACTCTCCTACGAGCAGTACTTC.